The source of this T cell receptor beta chain is a study of control samples from healthy donors and cancer patients. This CDR3 has 15 amino acids. V was clipped by 5 bases and J by 2 bases; unmatched bases: 8. The germline CDR1 and CDR2 sequences are SGHRS and YFSETQ. Libraries were prepared by immunoSEQ multiplex PCR; TCRdb keeps only in-frame clonotypes and omits some of them. The sample records some 130,000 clones, around nine tenths being singletons. The chain uses TRBV5-1 and TRBJ2-7; 9 nucleotides match TRBD1. The receptor was isolated from a man in his forties in good health. What was sequenced was blood. The CDR3 loop is CASREPGTGTYEQYF. The DNA for the CDR3 is TGCGCCAGCAGGGAACCCGGGACAGGGACCTACGAGCAGTACTTC.